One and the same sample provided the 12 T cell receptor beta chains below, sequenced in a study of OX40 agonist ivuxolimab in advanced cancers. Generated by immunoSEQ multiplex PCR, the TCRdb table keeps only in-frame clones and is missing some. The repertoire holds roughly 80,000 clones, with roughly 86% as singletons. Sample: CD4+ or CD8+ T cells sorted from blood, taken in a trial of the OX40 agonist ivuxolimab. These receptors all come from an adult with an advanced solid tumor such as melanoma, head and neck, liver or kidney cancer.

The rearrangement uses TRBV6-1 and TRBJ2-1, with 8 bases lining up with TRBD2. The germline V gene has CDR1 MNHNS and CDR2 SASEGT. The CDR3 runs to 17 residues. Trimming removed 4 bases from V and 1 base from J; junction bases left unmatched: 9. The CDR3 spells CASSGGVAGQSYNEQFF. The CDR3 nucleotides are TGTGCCAGCAGTGGGGGGGTAGCGGGACAATCCTACAATGAGCAGTTCTTC.

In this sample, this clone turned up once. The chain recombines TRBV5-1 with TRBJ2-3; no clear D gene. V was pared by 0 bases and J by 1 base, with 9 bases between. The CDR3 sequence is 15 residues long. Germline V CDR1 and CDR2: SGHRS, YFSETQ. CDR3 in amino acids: CASSLGTKGTDTQYF. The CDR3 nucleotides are TGCGCCAGCAGCTTGGGCACGAAGGGCACAGATACGCAGTATTTT. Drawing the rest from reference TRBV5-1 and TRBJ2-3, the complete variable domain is KAGVTQTPRYLIKTRGQQVTLSCSPISGHRSVSWYQQTPGQGLQFLFEYFSETQRNKGNFPGRFSGRQFSNSRSEMNVSTLELGDSALYLCASSLGTKGTDTQYFGPGTRLTVL.

CDR3 bases: TGTGCCACACACCGGACAGCGAATTCACCCCTCCACTTT. Translated: CATHRTANSPLHF. The chain joins TRBV6-1 to TRBJ1-6, with D tentatively TRBD1 (6 bases). The germline gives CDR1 MNHNS, CDR2 SASEGT. The CDR3 runs to 13 residues. The V end was cut by 10 bases, the J end by 7 bases, with 14 bases between.

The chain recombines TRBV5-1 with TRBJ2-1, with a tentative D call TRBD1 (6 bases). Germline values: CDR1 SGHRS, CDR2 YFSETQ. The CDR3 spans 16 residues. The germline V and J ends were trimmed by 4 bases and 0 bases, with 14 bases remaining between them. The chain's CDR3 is CASSPKGDVSYNEQFF. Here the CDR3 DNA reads TGCGCCAGCAGCCCAAAGGGGGACGTCTCCTACAATGAGCAGTTCTTC. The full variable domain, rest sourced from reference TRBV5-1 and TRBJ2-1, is KAGVTQTPRYLIKTRGQQVTLSCSPISGHRSVSWYQQTPGQGLQFLFEYFSETQRNKGNFPGRFSGRQFSNSRSEMNVSTLELGDSALYLCASSPKGDVSYNEQFFGPGTRLTVL.

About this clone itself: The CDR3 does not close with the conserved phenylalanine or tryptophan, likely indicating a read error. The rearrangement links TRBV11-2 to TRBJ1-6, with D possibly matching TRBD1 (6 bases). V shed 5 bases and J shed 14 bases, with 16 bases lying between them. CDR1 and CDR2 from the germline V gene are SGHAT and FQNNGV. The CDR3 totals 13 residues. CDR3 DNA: TGTGCCAGCAGCGCTGACAGGCACCGTACCCTCCACCTT. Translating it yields CASSADRHRTLHL.

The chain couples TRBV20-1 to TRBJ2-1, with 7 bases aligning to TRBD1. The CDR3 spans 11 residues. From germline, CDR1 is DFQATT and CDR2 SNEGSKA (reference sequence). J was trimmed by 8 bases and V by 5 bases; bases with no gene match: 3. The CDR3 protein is CSALTGDEQFF. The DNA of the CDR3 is TGCAGTGCTCTAACAGGGGATGAGCAGTTCTTC.

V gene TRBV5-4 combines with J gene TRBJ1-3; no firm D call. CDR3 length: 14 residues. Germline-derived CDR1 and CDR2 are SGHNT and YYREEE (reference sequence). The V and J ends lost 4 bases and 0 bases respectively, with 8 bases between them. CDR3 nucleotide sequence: TGTGCCAGCAGCCCAACAGTCTCTGGAAACACCATATATTTT. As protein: CASSPTVSGNTIYF.

CDR3 amino acids: CASTRDRGYEQYF. The DNA of the CDR3 is TGTGCCAGCACCCGGGACAGGGGGTACGAGCAGTACTTC. The genes are TRBV6-6 and TRBJ2-7, with 11 positions matching TRBD1. Germline V gene lookup returns CDR1 MNHNY and CDR2 SVGAGI (reference sequence). The CDR3 covers 13 residues. Trimming removed 7 bases from V and 4 bases from J; junction bases left unmatched: 3.

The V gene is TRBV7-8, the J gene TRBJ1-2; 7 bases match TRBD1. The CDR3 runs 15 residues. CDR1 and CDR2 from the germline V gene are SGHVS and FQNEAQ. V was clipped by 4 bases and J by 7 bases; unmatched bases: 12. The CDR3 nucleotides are TGTGCCAGCAGCTCACCGAAGGGGGCAGGAGGTGGCTACACCTTC. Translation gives CASSSPKGAGGGYTF.

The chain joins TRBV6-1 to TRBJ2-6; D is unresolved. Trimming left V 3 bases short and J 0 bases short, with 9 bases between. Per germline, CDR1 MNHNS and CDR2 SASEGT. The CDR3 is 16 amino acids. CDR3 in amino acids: CASSDGKISGANVLTF. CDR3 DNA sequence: TGTGCCAGCAGTGATGGCAAAATCTCTGGGGCCAACGTCCTGACTTTC.

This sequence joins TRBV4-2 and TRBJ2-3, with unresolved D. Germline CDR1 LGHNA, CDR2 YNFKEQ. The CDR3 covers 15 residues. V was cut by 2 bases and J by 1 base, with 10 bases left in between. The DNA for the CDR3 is TGTGCCAGCAGCCAAAATCTCGGTGGCACAGATACGCAGTATTTT. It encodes CASSQNLGGTDTQYF.

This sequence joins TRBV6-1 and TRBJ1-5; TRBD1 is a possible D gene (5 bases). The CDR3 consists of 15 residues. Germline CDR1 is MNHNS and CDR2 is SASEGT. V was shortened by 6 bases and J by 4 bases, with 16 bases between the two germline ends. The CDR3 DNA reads TGTGCCAGCAGGGCCGCTGGACAAAGAAATCAGCCCCAGCATTTT. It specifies CASRAAGQRNQPQHF.